One sample yielded the 31 T cell receptor beta chains listed below, sequenced in a study of OX40 agonist ivuxolimab in advanced cancers. Produced via immunoSEQ multiplex PCR; TCRdb's table is partial and in-frame only. The sample shows 60,000 or so clones, around four fifths of them seen only once. Sample: CD4+ or CD8+ T cells sorted from blood, taken in a trial of the OX40 agonist ivuxolimab. The receptors here all came from an adult with an advanced solid tumor such as melanoma, head and neck, liver or kidney cancer.

This clone was recorded once. The chain has TRBV27 and TRBJ2-2; 7 bases line up with TRBD1. This CDR3 is 14 amino acids long. Trimming cost V 6 bases and J 4 bases; bases outside gene matches: 5. CDR1 and CDR2 from the germline V gene are MNHEY and SMNVEV (reference sequence). CDR3 sequence reads: CASSNRGFTGELFF. CDR3 bases: TGTGCCAGCAGCAACAGGGGCTTCACCGGGGAGCTGTTTTTT.

The chain uses TRBV28 and TRBJ2-7; D is undetermined. The CDR3 is 13 amino acids. With 2 bases removed from V and 4 bases from J, the gap between germline ends came to 9 bases. Germline CDR1 is MDHEN and CDR2 is SYDVKM. CDR3 in DNA: TGTGCCAGCAGTTTACTTGGGTATTACGAGCAGTACTTC. Translation: CASSLLGYYEQYF.

V is TRBV10-3 and J is TRBJ2-7; D gene unclear. The germline V gene has CDR1 ENHRY and CDR2 SYGVKD. V was shortened by 0 bases and J by 4 bases, with 10 bases between the two germline ends. This CDR3 has 14 amino acids. The CDR3 sequence: CAISESTRSYEQYF. DNA for the CDR3: TGTGCCATCAGTGAGTCTACCAGGTCATACGAGCAGTACTTC.

The chain is built from TRBV28 and TRBJ2-5, with D hard to call. Germline lookup yields CDR1 MDHEN and CDR2 SYDVKM. This CDR3 is 13 amino acids long. The V end lost 4 bases, the J end lost 5 bases, and 11 bases lay between the germline ends. The CDR3 sequence is CASSSYLGETQYF. The DNA for the CDR3 is TGTGCCAGCAGTTCGTATCTTGGGGAGACCCAGTACTTC. The variable domain in full, completed from reference TRBV28 and TRBJ2-5, reads DVKVTQSSRYLVKRTGEKVFLECVQDMDHENMFWYRQDPGLGLRLIYFSYDVKMKEKGDIPEGYSVSREKKERFSLILESASTNQTSMYLCASSSYLGETQYFGPGTRLLVL.

V is TRBV11-3 and J is TRBJ2-1, with TRBD2 matching over 8 bases. From germline, CDR1 is SGHNT and CDR2 YENEEA. Germline trimming cut 0 bases from V and 9 bases from J; bases unmatched to any gene: 10. The CDR3 is 16 residues long. CDR3 DNA sequence: TGTGCCAGCAGCTTAGATCGGAGCGGGGGCCAGGGTGAGCAGTTCTTC. Translation gives CASSLDRSGGQGEQFF. The complete variable domain, with remaining parts taken from reference TRBV11-3 and TRBJ2-1, reads EAGVVQSPRYKIIEKKQPVAFWCNPISGHNTLYWYLQNLGQGPELLIRYENEEAVDDSQLPKDRFSAERLKGVDSTLKIQPAELGDSAVYLCASSLDRSGGQGEQFFGPGTRLTVL.

The V call is TRBV18, the J call TRBJ2-7; 7 bases match TRBD2. With 6 bases clipped from V and 4 bases from J, the junction kept 9 bases outside the gene matches. Per the germline V gene, CDR1 is KGHSH and CDR2 is LQKENI. The CDR3 runs 14 residues. CDR3 DNA sequence: TGTGCCAGCTCCCAAAGCGGGGTTACGTACGAGCAGTACTTC. Translated: CASSQSGVTYEQYF.

The chain couples TRBV7-2 to TRBJ1-5, with TRBD1 as a possible D gene (5 bases). Germline V gene lookup returns CDR1 SGHTA and CDR2 FQGNSA. This CDR3 region has 16 residues. Trimming pared 1 base from V and 5 bases from J, leaving 15 bases between. CDR3 in DNA: TGTGCCAGCAGCTTAGGTCTGGGCAGGGTTGATCAGCCCCAGCATTTT. Translation gives CASSLGLGRVDQPQHF.

The chain couples TRBV28 to TRBJ1-2; 9 bases line up with TRBD1. The germline V gene has CDR1 MDHEN and CDR2 SYDVKM. With 6 bases clipped from V and 4 bases from J, the junction kept 6 bases outside the gene matches. The CDR3 consists of 14 residues. CDR3 region: CASSLTGGPYGYTF. CDR3 nucleotide sequence: TGTGCCAGCAGCCTGACAGGGGGTCCCTATGGCTACACCTTC.

The V and J genes are TRBV5-1 and TRBJ2-7, with 8 nucleotides matching TRBD2. Germline V gives CDR1 SGHRS, CDR2 YFSETQ. The CDR3 is made up of 13 amino acids. V was pared by 2 bases and J by 3 bases, with 1 base of the junction left unmatched. CDR3 coding DNA: TGCGCCAGCAGCTTAAGCGGGGGCTACGAGCAGTACTTC. Translating it yields CASSLSGGYEQYF.

This clone was seen a single time. The chain couples TRBV25-1 to TRBJ1-2; 8 bases line up with TRBD1. The CDR3 length is 14 residues. Per the germline V gene, CDR1 is MGHDK and CDR2 is SYGVNS. Losses at the gene ends were 4 bases for V and 8 bases for J; bases not matched to a gene: 9. The CDR3 loop reads CASSGTGTAGGYTF. CDR3 sequence (DNA): TGTGCCAGCAGTGGGACAGGGACAGCGGGCGGCTACACCTTC.

In its sample, this clone was seen once. For the CDR3, the DNA is TGTGCCAGTAGTATCGGTACGGGAAATGAAAAACTGTTTTTT. Translation gives CASSIGTGNEKLFF. This chain links TRBV19 with TRBJ1-4; D uncertain. Trimming removed 3 bases from V and 5 bases from J, with 10 bases in between. The CDR3 totals 14 residues. Looked up from germline, CDR1 is LNHDA and CDR2 is SQIVND (reference sequence).

This clone was seen only a few times. The J gene is TRBJ1-6, the V gene TRBV15; possible D gene TRBD1, 5 bases. The length of the CDR3 is 16 residues. The V end lost 0 bases, the J end lost 7 bases, and 13 bases lay between the germline ends. Germline V CDR1 and CDR2: LNHNV, YYDKDF (reference sequence). CDR3 nucleotide sequence: TGTGCCACCAGCAGAGAGCTTGGGACGGGGAATTCACCCCTCCACTTT. Translating gives CATSRELGTGNSPLHF.

This clone was seen a handful of times. The chain uses TRBV6-5 and TRBJ2-5; 7 nucleotides agree with TRBD2. Germline loops: CDR1 MNHEY, CDR2 SVGAGI. CDR3 length: 15 residues. J was trimmed by 6 bases and V by 0 bases; bases with no gene match: 7. The CDR3 is CASSYSRGMDKTQYF. CDR3 nucleotide sequence: TGTGCCAGCAGTTACTCGCGGGGGATGGACAAGACCCAGTACTTC.

This clone has just a few counts. The chain couples TRBV9 to TRBJ1-1; D remains unclear. This CDR3 region has 15 residues. Per the germline V gene, CDR1 is SGDLS and CDR2 is YYNGEE. Trimming removed 3 bases from V and 5 bases from J, with 17 bases in between. In nucleotides, the CDR3 is TGTGCCAGCAGCGGCGCCCCCCAAGGTTGGACTGAAGCTTTCTTT. This gives the protein CASSGAPQGWTEAFF. Based on the CDR3 plus reference TRBV9 and TRBJ1-1, the full variable domain is DSGVTQTPKHLITATGQRVTLRCSPRSGDLSVYWYQQSLDQGLQFLIQYYNGEERAKGNILERFSAQQFPDLHSELNLSSLELGDSALYFCASSGAPQGWTEAFFGQGTRLTVV.

The chain couples TRBV5-4 to TRBJ2-7; D not certain. This CDR3 spans 13 amino acids. With 1 base removed from V and 7 bases from J, the gap between germline ends came to 12 bases. Germline assignment: CDR1 SGHNT and CDR2 YYREEE (reference sequence). The CDR3 region has the DNA TGTGCCAGCAGCTTGAGCGCCCTCGGGGAGCAGTACTTC. Translation gives CASSLSALGEQYF. The whole variable domain, filled in from reference TRBV5-4 and TRBJ2-7, reads ETGVTQSPTHLIKTRGQQVTLRCSSQSGHNTVSWYQQALGQGPQFIFQYYREEENGRGNFPPRFSGLQFPNYSSELNVNALELDDSALYLCASSLSALGEQYFGPGTRLTVT.

This clone has a handful of counts. The rearrangement joins TRBV5-1 to TRBJ2-5, with TRBD2 identical over 9 bases. V gave up 4 bases and J gave up 2 bases; unmatched junction bases: 3. The CDR3 has 14 residues. CDR1 is SGHRS and CDR2 is YFSETQ in the germline V gene. The CDR3 sequence is CASSLSGGQETQYF. The CDR3, as DNA: TGCGCCAGCAGCCTTAGCGGGGGACAAGAGACCCAGTACTTC.

The gene calls are TRBV5-1 and TRBJ2-1; D may be TRBD2 (6 bases). The V end lost 0 bases, the J end lost 6 bases, and 10 bases lay between the germline ends. This CDR3 has 14 residues. Per germline, CDR1 SGHRS and CDR2 YFSETQ. The CDR3 sequence is CASSLVRGINEQFF. In DNA, the CDR3 is TGCGCCAGCAGCTTGGTGCGGGGTATCAATGAGCAGTTCTTC.

The chain joins TRBV5-4 to TRBJ1-1; D perhaps matches TRBD1 (5 bases). V dropped 0 bases and J dropped 1 base, with 10 bases sitting between them. There are 15 residues in the CDR3. Germline lookup yields CDR1 SGHNT and CDR2 YYREEE (reference sequence). The CDR3 loop is CASSLGGAGNTEAFF. The CDR3 bases are TGTGCCAGCAGCTTGGGAGGGGCGGGGAACACTGAAGCTTTCTTT.

This chain connects TRBV5-6 to TRBJ1-4; D may be TRBD1 (5 bases). The germline gives CDR1 SGHDT, CDR2 YYEEEE. CDR3 length: 16 residues. V gave up 0 bases and J gave up 0 bases, with 9 bases separating them. CDR3 amino acids: CASSLVGGTTNEKLFF. For the CDR3, the DNA is TGTGCCAGCAGCTTGGTGGGGGGAACAACTAATGAAAAACTGTTTTTT.

The gene calls are TRBV4-1 and TRBJ1-2, with D possibly matching TRBD1 (5 bases). CDR3 length: 14 residues. Germline V gene sequence: CDR1 MGHRA, CDR2 YSYEKL. Trimming stripped 1 base from V and 8 bases from J, with 14 bases between. The CDR3 region is CASSQAGARVGYTF. CDR3 nucleotides: TGCGCCAGCAGCCAAGCTGGGGCAAGGGTGGGCTACACCTTC.

The gene calls are TRBV11-3 and TRBJ1-3; the D gene is possibly TRBD1 (5 bases). V lost 1 base and J 0 bases, leaving 7 bases between the germline ends. CDR1 is SGHNT, CDR2 YENEEA, per germline. The CDR3 is made up of 15 amino acids. The CDR3 region has the DNA TGTGCCAGCAGCTTAGGGACATCCTCTGGAAACACCATATATTTT. It is translated as CASSLGTSSGNTIYF.

The chain recombines TRBV19 with TRBJ2-3; TRBD2 might be the D (7 bases). With 7 bases removed from V and 0 bases from J, the gap between germline ends came to 20 bases. CDR1 is LNHDA and CDR2 is SQIVND in the germline V gene (reference sequence). CDR3 size: 17 residues. The chain's CDR3 is CASTPLGGLLSTDTQYF. CDR3 nucleotide sequence: TGTGCCAGTACCCCGCTCGGGGGGCTGCTTAGCACAGATACGCAGTATTTT.

This chain joins TRBV10-3 and TRBJ2-5, with no clear D. The germline V gene encodes CDR1 ENHRY and CDR2 SYGVKD. The CDR3 contains 12 residues. The V gene lost 9 bases and the J gene lost 1 base, with 9 bases spanning the gap. In DNA, the CDR3 is TGTGCCATAACCGGCAGCCAAGAGACCCAGTACTTC. It codes for CAITGSQETQYF.

CDR3 sequence reads: CASSYRELMNTEAFF. For the CDR3, the DNA is TGTGCCAGCAGCTACCGGGAGCTTATGAACACTGAAGCTTTCTTT. The chain is built from TRBV7-9 and TRBJ1-1; the D is unclear. Germline CDR1 SEHNR, CDR2 FQNEAQ (reference sequence). The germline V and J ends were trimmed by 4 bases and 0 bases, with 12 bases remaining between them. This CDR3 has 15 residues.

The chain couples TRBV7-8 to TRBJ2-5; perhaps TRBD1 as D (5 bases). V dropped 1 base and J dropped 4 bases, with 10 bases sitting between them. This CDR3 is built from 14 residues. Per the germline V gene, CDR1 is SGHVS and CDR2 is FQNEAQ. CDR3: CASSLGTNPETQYF. CDR3 DNA sequence: TGTGCCAGCAGCTTAGGGACAAACCCAGAGACCCAGTACTTC.

This clone appeared once. The chain uses TRBV10-3 and TRBJ2-7, with D possibly matching TRBD1 (5 bases). The CDR3 totals 14 residues. Germline loops: CDR1 ENHRY, CDR2 SYGVKD. Trimming took 6 bases from V and 2 from J, leaving 14 bases between them. In DNA form, the CDR3 reads TGTGCCATCAGCCCGGTTACAGGCGCCTACGAGCAGTACTTC. Translating it yields CAISPVTGAYEQYF.

The chain is built from TRBV7-8 and TRBJ1-1; possibly TRBD1 for D (5 bases). The CDR3 sequence is 15 residues long. The germline CDR1 and CDR2 sequences are SGHVS and FQNEAQ. Trimming shortened V by 5 bases and J by 2 bases, and 15 bases separated the two germline ends. The CDR3 nucleotides read TGTGCCAGCAGCGGGGGTGGAGGCCTTAACACTGAAGCTTTCTTT. It specifies CASSGGGGLNTEAFF.

The table lists this clone with a count of one. V gene TRBV2 combines with J gene TRBJ1-5; 9 bases agree with TRBD1. Germline loops: CDR1 SNHLY, CDR2 FYNNEI. CDR3 size: 15 residues. Germline trimming cut 6 bases from V and 3 bases from J; bases unmatched to any gene: 6. The DNA for the CDR3 is TGTGCCAGCAGCGGACAGGGGATCCTCAATCAGCCCCAGCATTTT. Its translation is CASSGQGILNQPQHF.

The chain couples TRBV9 to TRBJ2-7; no clear D gene. Germline V lookup: CDR1 SGDLS, CDR2 YYNGEE. Trimming took 1 base from V and 0 from J, leaving 5 bases between them. The CDR3 is 13 residues long. CDR3 coding DNA: TGTGCCAGCAGCGTATCGAGCTCCTACGAGCAGTACTTC. Translating it yields CASSVSSSYEQYF.

The rearrangement joins TRBV12-5 to TRBJ2-6; no clear D gene. Per the germline V gene, CDR1 is LGHNT and CDR2 is FRNRAP. CDR3 length: 13 amino acids. Trimming pared 6 bases from V and 0 bases from J, leaving 3 bases between. The CDR3 DNA follows: TGTGCTAGTGGCAACTCTGGGGCCAACGTCCTGACTTTC. It specifies CASGNSGANVLTF.

The V and J genes are TRBV18 and TRBJ1-3, with 7 bases lining up with TRBD1. Germline CDR1 reads KGHSH; CDR2 reads LQKENI. The ends lost 9 bases at V and 1 base at J; junction bases unmatched: 3. This CDR3 has 13 residues. CDR3 residues: CASLTGSGNTIYF. CDR3 in DNA: TGTGCCAGTCTGACAGGGTCTGGAAACACCATATATTTT.